This T cell receptor (beta chain) was identified in a study of T cell responses to AZD1222 COVID-19 vaccine. Whole-study findings and limits: Among AZD1222 vaccinees, only 5 to 7 were seropositive at baseline. All repertoire sampling was performed exclusively after the peak T cell response.

In germline, CDR1 is LGHNA, CDR2 YNFKEQ. CDR3 length: 15 amino acids. Trimming took 4 bases from V and 5 from J; bases not matched to a gene: 5. Generated by immunoSEQ multiplex PCR, the TCRdb table keeps only in-frame clones and is missing some. The sample has about 86,000 clones; 90% are singletons. In the case of this clone: What it recognizes is unknown.

The TCR sequence derives from an adult in good health. Here the sequenced sample was peripheral blood, taken on day 0 of AZD1222 vaccination. The chain couples TRBV4-2 to TRBJ2-1, with 10 bases matching TRBD2. The CDR3 loop reads CASSLTTSGDNEQFF. The CDR3 DNA reads TGTGCCAGCAGCCTCACCACTAGCGGGGACAATGAGCAGTTCTTC.